These 30 T cell receptor beta chains were all obtained from the same sample, sequenced in a study of human T cells and chemical hapten exposure. TCRdb re-called the RACE reads with MiXCR, one entry per CDR3 protein. The data show approximately 370,000 distinct CDR3 sequences, with about 5% seen just once and 7% to 10% held by the top ten. Time point given: pre-sensitization, week 0. The treatment here: therapeutic diphenylcyclopropenone sensitization with weekly scalp DPC. The sample in question was whole blood, obtained in connection with sensitization to the hapten diphenylcyclopropenone (DPC). The source of these receptors is a woman aged 18-30 years with alopecia areata. Some clones in this sample may be carry-over from other donors' samples.

This clonotype was detected only a few times. V is TRBV5-1 and J is TRBJ2-5; TRBD2 matches at 14 bases. Unmatched junction bases numbered 9, after V lost 9 bases and J lost 5 bases. This CDR3 spans 15 amino acids. Germline V CDR1 and CDR2: SGHRS, YFSETQ. The CDR3 reads CATSTSGGEEETQYF. The CDR3 DNA follows: TGCGCCACCTCGACTAGCGGGGGGGAAGAGGAGACCCAGTACTTC.

This clonotype appeared many times. The gene calls are TRBV28 and TRBJ1-5; no reliable D call. V shed 9 bases and J shed 9 bases, with 9 bases lying between them. The CDR3 is 10 amino acids. Germline CDR1 reads MDHEN; CDR2 reads SYDVKM. CDR3 in amino acids: CASGRRPQHF. For the CDR3, the DNA is TGTGCCAGTGGTCGGCGGCCCCAGCATTTT.

This clonotype occurred many times. The chain carries TRBV18 and TRBJ1-2; 7 nucleotides agree with TRBD1. The trim removed 0 bases at V and 12 bases at J, leaving 10 bases unmatched. Germline CDR1 KGHSH, CDR2 LQKENI. The CDR3 is 14 residues long. This chain's CDR3 is CASSPPSVQGIHTF. CDR3 bases: TGTGCCAGCTCACCACCGTCGGTACAGGGGATTCACACCTTC.

This clonotype was seen many times. CDR3 in DNA: TGCAGCGTTGCGGGAGAGGGAGGAGAGAACACTGAAGCTTTCTTT. Its translation is CSVAGEGGENTEAFF. The chain recombines TRBV29-1 with TRBJ1-1; D uncertain. The ends were cut back, 4 bases at V and 1 base at J, with 16 bases in the middle. The length of the CDR3 is 15 residues. Germline CDR1 SQVTM, CDR2 ANQGSEA.

This clonotype was detected only a few times. V usage is TRBV27 and J usage is TRBJ2-2, with 8 bases that match TRBD1. This CDR3 has 15 amino acids. V trimming: 6 bases; J trimming: 7 bases; junction bases outside the gene matches: 10. Germline V gene lookup returns CDR1 MNHEY and CDR2 SMNVEV (reference sequence). CDR3 in DNA: TGTGCCAGCAGCAAACACCAGGGGGCTGTCGGGGAGCTGTTTTTT. Its protein product is CASSKHQGAVGELFF.

The chain links TRBV6-1 to TRBJ1-4; D might be TRBD1 (5 bases). Germline CDR1 and CDR2: MNHNS and SASEGT. Trimming pared 7 bases from V and 8 bases from J, leaving 11 bases between. This CDR3 comprises 12 residues. In DNA form, the CDR3 reads TGTGCCAGCACCCAGGGCGACGAAAAACTGTTTTTT. Protein product: CASTQGDEKLFF.

This clonotype came up many times. The rearrangement links TRBV5-1 to TRBJ2-3, with 10 bases that match TRBD2. V gave up 0 bases and J gave up 6 bases; unmatched junction bases: 4. The CDR3 loop spans 15 amino acids. Germline values: CDR1 SGHRS, CDR2 YFSETQ. The CDR3 DNA is TGCGCCAGCAGCTTGGTCGGACTAGCGGCGGATACGCAGTATTTT. Encoded protein: CASSLVGLAADTQYF.

The chain is built from TRBV7-2 and TRBJ2-3, with 12 bases identical to TRBD2. The V and J ends lost 5 bases and 2 bases, in that order; junction bases with no gene match: 8. Germline CDR1 SGHTA, CDR2 FQGNSA. The CDR3 extends over 17 amino acids. The CDR3 region has the DNA TGTGCCAGCAGCCGTATCCTAGCGGGGGGGCCCACAGATACGCAGTATTTT. This translates into CASSRILAGGPTDTQYF.

This chain uses TRBV6-6 with TRBJ2-1; TRBD1 agrees at 7 bases. The V and J ends lost 5 bases and 3 bases, in that order; junction bases with no gene match: 13. The CDR3 is 17 residues long. Per the germline V gene, CDR1 is MNHNY and CDR2 is SVGAGI (reference sequence). The CDR3 DNA follows: TGTGCCAGCAGTCCGTGGGACAGCCAAATCCTCTACAATGAGCAGTTCTTC. This gives the protein CASSPWDSQILYNEQFF.

This clonotype was detected ten times or more. The chain employs TRBV24-1 and TRBJ1-1, with TRBD1 matching 8 bases. Germline assignment: CDR1 KGHDR and CDR2 SFDVKD. The V segment lost 3 bases and the J segment 0 bases; nucleotides outside the gene matches: 8. The CDR3 consists of 17 residues. CDR3 amino acids: CATSDPDRGRMNTEAFF. For the CDR3, the DNA is TGTGCCACCAGTGATCCCGACAGGGGCCGCATGAACACTGAAGCTTTCTTT.

In this sample, this clonotype turned up many times. This sequence joins TRBV9 and TRBJ1-6; D uncertain. The CDR3 spans 15 residues. The V gene's germline CDR1 is SGDLS and CDR2 YYNGEE. Trimming took 5 bases from V and 5 from J, leaving 14 bases between them. CDR3 sequence (DNA): TGTGCCAGCAGTTTCACTGGGCCAGATAATTCACCCCTCCACTTT. Translating it yields CASSFTGPDNSPLHF.

This clonotype was recorded a few times. The gene calls are TRBV5-1 and TRBJ1-1, with D perhaps TRBD1 (5 bases). Between the trimmed V and J ends, which lost 4 bases and 5 bases, there was a span of 21 bases. The CDR3 covers 16 residues. Germline CDR1 SGHRS, CDR2 YFSETQ. The CDR3 bases are TGCGCCAGCAGCCTTGCCCATCGATGGGGGTATACTGAAGCTTTCTTT. Its protein is CASSLAHRWGYTEAFF.

In its sample, this clonotype was seen a few times. The rearrangement joins TRBV5-1 to TRBJ1-6; D remains unclear. Germline V gene lookup returns CDR1 SGHRS and CDR2 YFSETQ. The CDR3 has 13 amino acids. Trimming stripped 0 bases from V and 10 bases from J, with 8 bases between. The CDR3 region is CASSLAGGSPLHF. The DNA for the CDR3 is TGCGCCAGCAGCTTGGCGGGCGGCTCACCCCTCCACTTT.

The V gene is TRBV2, the J gene TRBJ1-4, with TRBD1 identical over 8 bases. CDR3 length: 14 residues. The germline gives CDR1 SNHLY, CDR2 FYNNEI. V shed 7 bases and J 3 bases; nucleotides not matched to a gene: 4. CDR3 amino acids: CASTQGAANEKLFF. CDR3 nucleotides: TGTGCCAGCACCCAGGGGGCGGCTAATGAAAAACTGTTTTTT.

This clonotype came up many times. CDR3 in DNA: TGTGCCACCAGTGATGGCGGGGGGGCGATTACTGAGCAGTTCTTC. This encodes CATSDGGGAITEQFF. The chain combines TRBV24-1 with TRBJ2-1; 9 positions match TRBD2. Per the germline V gene, CDR1 is KGHDR and CDR2 is SFDVKD. V dropped 3 bases and J dropped 9; count of bases not matched to a gene: 8. The CDR3 loop spans 15 amino acids.

This clonotype was counted at least ten times. The chain couples TRBV12-3 or TRBV12-4 to TRBJ1-2; D might be TRBD1 (5 bases). Trimming stripped 3 bases from V and 2 bases from J, with 13 bases between. The CDR3 sequence is 15 residues long. CDR3 DNA sequence: TGTGCCAGCAGTTTTCGACAGATATTAAACTATGGCTACACCTTC. Protein sequence: CASSFRQILNYGYTF.

This rearrangement joins TRBV10-3 to TRBJ1-5, with TRBD1 identical over 7 bases. CDR3 size: 14 residues. CDR1 is ENHRY and CDR2 is SYGVKD in the germline V gene. After removal of 4 bases from V and 5 bases from J, the junction contained 5 bases not matched to a gene. The CDR3: CAISGGGGYQPQHF. DNA for the CDR3: TGTGCCATCAGTGGTGGAGGGGGCTATCAGCCCCAGCATTTT.

Regarding this clonotype: One junction end disagrees with the germline gene, perhaps due to a read error. The V call is TRBV19, the J call TRBJ1-5; 7 bases are shared with TRBD1. The CDR3 contains 12 residues. Germline V CDR1 and CDR2: LNHDA, SQIVND (reference sequence). CDR3 protein: CATRQGDQPKHF. In DNA form, the CDR3 reads TGTGCCACCAGACAGGGAGATCAGCCCAAGCATTTT. Full variable domain (rest looked up from reference TRBV19 and TRBJ1-5): DGGITQSPKYLFRKEGQNVTLSCEQNLNHDAMYWYRQDPGQGLRLIYYSQIVNDFQKGDIAEGYSVSREKKESFPLTVTSAQKNPTAFYLCATRQGDQPKHFGDGTRLSIL.

This clonotype was seen repeatedly, ten times or more. The chain recombines TRBV20-1 with TRBJ1-1; a possible D gene is TRBD1 (6 bases). V lost 1 base to trimming and J lost 5 bases, with 14 bases between them. The V gene's germline CDR1 is DFQATT and CDR2 SNEGSKA (reference sequence). CDR3 length: 14 residues. CDR3 sequence reads: CSARGGPGATEAFF. As DNA, the CDR3 is TGCAGTGCTAGAGGGGGTCCGGGGGCAACTGAAGCTTTCTTT.

This clonotype has a handful of counts. The V call is TRBV28, the J call TRBJ2-7; TRBD1 might be the D (5 bases). The CDR3 is made up of 11 amino acids. The V end lost 5 bases, the J end lost 6 bases, and 8 bases lay between the germline ends. CDR1 is MDHEN and CDR2 is SYDVKM in the germline V gene. As DNA, the CDR3 is TGTGCCAGCAGTGCGACAGCCGAGCAGTACTTC. Protein sequence: CASSATAEQYF.

There are many counts of this clonotype. The chain combines TRBV3-1 with TRBJ1-5; 8 bases map to TRBD1. Germline loops: CDR1 LGHDT, CDR2 YNNKEL (reference sequence). This CDR3 contains 17 residues. The V segment lost 4 bases and the J segment 1 base; nucleotides outside the gene matches: 9. The CDR3, as DNA: TGTGCCAGCAGCCCTAATAATAGACAGGGGAGCAATCAGCCCCAGCATTTT. Translating gives CASSPNNRQGSNQPQHF.

This sequence joins TRBV7-2 and TRBJ2-1; 9 bases match TRBD2. V shed 5 bases, J shed 2 bases, and the junction held 7 bases outside the gene matches. CDR1 is SGHTA, CDR2 FQGNSA, per germline. This CDR3 has 16 amino acids. CDR3 coding DNA: TGTGCCAGCAGCCCCGTAGCGGGGGCGGCCTACAATGAGCAGTTCTTC. As protein: CASSPVAGAAYNEQFF.

V and J are TRBV14 and TRBJ1-1; TRBD1 is a possible D gene (6 bases). The CDR3 contains 13 residues. With 6 bases removed from V and 3 bases from J, the gap between germline ends came to 11 bases. The germline V gene has CDR1 SGHDN and CDR2 FVKESK. This chain's CDR3 is CASSLGQHTEAFF. CDR3 sequence (DNA): TGTGCCAGCAGTCTTGGACAGCACACTGAAGCTTTCTTT.

This clonotype was picked up many times. V gene TRBV12-3 or TRBV12-4 combines with J gene TRBJ1-3; the D is unclear. CDR3 length: 13 amino acids. The V gene lost 10 bases and the J gene lost 6 bases, with 16 bases spanning the gap. In DNA, the CDR3 is TGTGCCAACCTCATTGAGGAGGAAAACACCATATATTTT. The encoded protein is CANLIEEENTIYF.

This clonotype was detected ten times or more. This chain uses TRBV18 with TRBJ2-1; D is undetermined. The CDR3 is made up of 12 amino acids. Trimming cost V 1 base and J 6 bases, with 4 bases left between them. CDR1 KGHSH and CDR2 LQKENI come from the germline V gene. The CDR3: CASSPQSNEQFF. CDR3 coding DNA: TGTGCCAGCTCACCACAGAGCAATGAGCAGTTCTTC. The full variable domain, with the rest looked up from reference TRBV18 and TRBJ2-1, is NAGVMQNPRHLVRRRGQEARLRCSPMKGHSHVYWYRQLPEEGLKFMVYLQKENIIDESGMPKERFSAEFPKEGPSILRIQQVVRGDSAAYFCASSPQSNEQFFGPGTRLTVL.

This chain links TRBV6-5 with TRBJ1-5; 11 bases match TRBD1. The germline gives CDR1 MNHEY, CDR2 SVGAGI. CDR3 size: 17 residues. Unmatched junction bases numbered 7, after V lost 5 bases and J lost 1 base. The CDR3 protein is CASSRTGGRRSNQPQHF. CDR3 sequence (DNA): TGTGCCAGCAGTCGGACAGGGGGCCGGCGAAGCAATCAGCCCCAGCATTTT.

This clonotype showed up just a few times. The rearrangement uses TRBV7-2 and TRBJ2-1; D gene unclear. This CDR3 region has 15 residues. The germline gives CDR1 SGHTA, CDR2 FQGNSA. The V end was cut by 2 bases, the J end by 2 bases, with 10 bases between. This chain's CDR3 is CASSLISTPYNEQFF. The CDR3 bases are TGTGCCAGCAGCTTAATCAGCACTCCCTACAATGAGCAGTTCTTC.

This clonotype was counted only a few times. The chain couples TRBV4-3 to TRBJ2-6; 7 bases align to TRBD1. Germline CDR1 is LGHNA and CDR2 is YSLEER. The V segment lost 5 bases and the J segment 4 bases; nucleotides outside the gene matches: 8. The CDR3 loop spans 16 amino acids. CDR3 sequence (DNA): TGCGCCAGCAGCACCGGACAGGTTTCCGGGGCCAACGTCCTGACTTTC. Protein sequence: CASSTGQVSGANVLTF.

This chain connects TRBV12-3 or TRBV12-4 to TRBJ2-3; 9 bases align to TRBD1. The CDR3 has 15 amino acids. The junction had 6 bases not matched to a gene; V was cut back by 4 bases and J by 4 bases. CDR3 amino acids: CASSSPGQGSDTQYF. The CDR3 region has the DNA TGTGCCAGCAGTTCTCCGGGACAGGGATCAGATACGCAGTATTTT.

The chain combines TRBV2 with TRBJ1-5; no clear D gene. The germline V and J ends were trimmed by 4 bases and 2 bases, with 12 bases remaining between them. The length of the CDR3 is 15 residues. Germline V gene data show CDR1 as SNHLY and CDR2 as FYNNEI. This CDR3 is CASSGPGIGNQPQHF. Here the CDR3 DNA reads TGTGCCAGCAGTGGTCCCGGGATTGGCAATCAGCCCCAGCATTTT.